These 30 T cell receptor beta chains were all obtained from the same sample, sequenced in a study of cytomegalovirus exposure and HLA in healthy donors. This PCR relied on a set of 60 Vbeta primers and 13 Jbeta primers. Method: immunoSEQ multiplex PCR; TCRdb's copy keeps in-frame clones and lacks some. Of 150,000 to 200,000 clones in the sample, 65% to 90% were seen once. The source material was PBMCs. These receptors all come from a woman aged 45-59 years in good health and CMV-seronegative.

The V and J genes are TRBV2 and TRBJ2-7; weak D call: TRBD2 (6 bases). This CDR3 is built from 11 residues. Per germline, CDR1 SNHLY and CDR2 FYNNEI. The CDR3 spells CAGGAGYEQYF. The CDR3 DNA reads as TGTGCTGGCGGGGCAGGGTACGAGCAGTACTTC.

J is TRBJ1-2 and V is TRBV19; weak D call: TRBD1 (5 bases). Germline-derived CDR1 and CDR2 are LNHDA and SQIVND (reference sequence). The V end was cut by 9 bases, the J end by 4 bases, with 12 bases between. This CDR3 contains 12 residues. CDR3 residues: CASTDSPYGYTF. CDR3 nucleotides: TGTGCCAGCACCGACAGCCCCTATGGCTACACCTTC.

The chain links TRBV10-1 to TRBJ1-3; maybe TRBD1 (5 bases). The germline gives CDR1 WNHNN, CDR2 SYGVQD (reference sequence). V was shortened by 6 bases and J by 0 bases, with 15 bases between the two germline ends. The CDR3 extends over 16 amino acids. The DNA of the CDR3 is TGCGCCAGCAGCAAGACAGATATCGACTCTGGAAACACCATATATTTT. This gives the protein CASSKTDIDSGNTIYF.

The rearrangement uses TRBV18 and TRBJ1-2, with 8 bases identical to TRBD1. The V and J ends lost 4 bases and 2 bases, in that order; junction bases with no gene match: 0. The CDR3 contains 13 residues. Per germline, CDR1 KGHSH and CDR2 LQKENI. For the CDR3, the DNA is TGTGCCAGCTCACGGGACAGGAACTATGGCTACACCTTC. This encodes CASSRDRNYGYTF.

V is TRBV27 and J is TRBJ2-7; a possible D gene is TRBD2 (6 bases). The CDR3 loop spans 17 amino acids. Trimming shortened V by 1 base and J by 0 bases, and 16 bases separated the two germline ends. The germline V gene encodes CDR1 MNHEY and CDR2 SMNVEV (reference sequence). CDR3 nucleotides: TGTGCCAGCAGTTTATACGGGGACTTCATCTACTCCTACGAGCAGTACTTC. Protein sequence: CASSLYGDFIYSYEQYF.

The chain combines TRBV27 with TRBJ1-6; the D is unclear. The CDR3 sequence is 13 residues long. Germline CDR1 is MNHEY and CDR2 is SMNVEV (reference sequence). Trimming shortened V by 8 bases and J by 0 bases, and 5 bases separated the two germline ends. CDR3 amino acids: CASGSSYNSPLHF. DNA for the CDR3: TGTGCCAGCGGGAGCTCCTATAATTCACCCCTCCACTTT.

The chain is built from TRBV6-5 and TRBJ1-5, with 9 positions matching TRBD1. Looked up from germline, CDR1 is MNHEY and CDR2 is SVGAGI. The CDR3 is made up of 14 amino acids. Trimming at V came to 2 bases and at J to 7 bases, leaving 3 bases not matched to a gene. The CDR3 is CASSYNRGLQPQHF. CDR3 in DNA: TGTGCCAGCAGTTACAACAGGGGGCTCCAGCCCCAGCATTTT.

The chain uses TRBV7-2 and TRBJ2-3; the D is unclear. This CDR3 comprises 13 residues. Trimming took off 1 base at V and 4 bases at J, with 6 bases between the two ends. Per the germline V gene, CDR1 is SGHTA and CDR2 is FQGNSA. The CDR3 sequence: CASSLVPADTQYF. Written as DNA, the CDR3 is TGTGCCAGCAGCTTAGTCCCAGCAGATACGCAGTATTTT.

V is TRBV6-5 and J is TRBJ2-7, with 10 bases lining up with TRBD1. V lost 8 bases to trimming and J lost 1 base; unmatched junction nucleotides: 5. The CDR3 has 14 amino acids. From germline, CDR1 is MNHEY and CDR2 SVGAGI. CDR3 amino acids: CASVRDRGSYEQYF. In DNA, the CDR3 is TGTGCCAGCGTCAGGGACAGGGGTTCCTACGAGCAGTACTTC.

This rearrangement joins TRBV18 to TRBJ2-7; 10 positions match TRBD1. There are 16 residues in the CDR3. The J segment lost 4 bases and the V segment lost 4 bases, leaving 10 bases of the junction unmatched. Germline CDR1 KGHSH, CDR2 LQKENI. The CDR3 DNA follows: TGTGCCAGCTCACTGATGACAGGGGGCCTCATTTACGAGCAGTACTTC. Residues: CASSLMTGGLIYEQYF.

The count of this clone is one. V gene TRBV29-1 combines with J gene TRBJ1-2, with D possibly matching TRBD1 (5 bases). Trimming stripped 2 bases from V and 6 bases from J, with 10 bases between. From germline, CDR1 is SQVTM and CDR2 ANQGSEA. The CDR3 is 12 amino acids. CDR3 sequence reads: CSVERGRDGYTF. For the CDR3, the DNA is TGCAGCGTTGAAAGGGGCCGGGATGGCTACACCTTC.

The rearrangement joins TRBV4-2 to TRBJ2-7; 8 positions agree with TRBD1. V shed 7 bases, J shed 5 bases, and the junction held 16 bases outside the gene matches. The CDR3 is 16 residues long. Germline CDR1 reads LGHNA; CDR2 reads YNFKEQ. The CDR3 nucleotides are TGTGCCAGCACCAAAGGAGCCAGGACAGGGTCTCACGAGCAGTACTTC. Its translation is CASTKGARTGSHEQYF.

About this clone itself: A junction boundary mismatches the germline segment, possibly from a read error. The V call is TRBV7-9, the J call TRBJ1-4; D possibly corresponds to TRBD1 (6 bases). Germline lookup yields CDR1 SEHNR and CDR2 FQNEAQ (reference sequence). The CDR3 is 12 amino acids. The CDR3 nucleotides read TGTTCCAGCAGCGCCCCGAGGGGGGGCCTGTTTTTT. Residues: CSSSAPRGGLFF. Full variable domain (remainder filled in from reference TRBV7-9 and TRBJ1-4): DTGVSQNPRHKITKRGQNVTFRCDPISEHNRLYWYRQTLGQGPEFLTYFQNEAQLEKSRLLSDRFSAERPKGSFSTLEIQRTEQGDSAMYLCSSSAPRGGLFFGSGTQLSVL.

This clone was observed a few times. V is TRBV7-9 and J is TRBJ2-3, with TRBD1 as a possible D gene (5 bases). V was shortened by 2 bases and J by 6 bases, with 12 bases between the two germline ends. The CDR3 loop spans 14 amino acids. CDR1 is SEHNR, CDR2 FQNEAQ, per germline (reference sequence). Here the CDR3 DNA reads TGTGCCAGCAGCTTAACAGTTGGGGCGGATACGCAGTATTTT. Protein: CASSLTVGADTQYF.

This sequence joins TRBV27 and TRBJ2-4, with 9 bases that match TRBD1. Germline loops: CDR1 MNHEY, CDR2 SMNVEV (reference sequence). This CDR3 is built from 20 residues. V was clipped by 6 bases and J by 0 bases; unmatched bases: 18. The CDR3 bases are TGTGCCAGCAGAACTCTAAATCCGGGACAGGGAATCCAAGCCAAAAACATTCAGTACTTC. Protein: CASRTLNPGQGIQAKNIQYF.

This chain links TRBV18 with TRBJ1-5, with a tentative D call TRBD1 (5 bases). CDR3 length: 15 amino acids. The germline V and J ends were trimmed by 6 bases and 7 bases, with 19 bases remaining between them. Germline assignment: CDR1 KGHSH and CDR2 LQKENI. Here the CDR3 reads CASSPRERGGQPQHF. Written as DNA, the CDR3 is TGTGCCAGCTCCCCTCGGGAGAGGGGTGGCCAGCCCCAGCATTTT. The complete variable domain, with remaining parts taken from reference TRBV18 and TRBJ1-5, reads NAGVMQNPRHLVRRRGQEARLRCSPMKGHSHVYWYRQLPEEGLKFMVYLQKENIIDESGMPKERFSAEFPKEGPSILRIQQVVRGDSAAYFCASSPRERGGQPQHFGDGTRLSIL.

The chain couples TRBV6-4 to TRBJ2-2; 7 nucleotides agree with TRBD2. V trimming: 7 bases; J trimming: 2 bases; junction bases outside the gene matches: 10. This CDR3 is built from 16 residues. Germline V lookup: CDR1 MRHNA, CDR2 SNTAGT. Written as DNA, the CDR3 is TGTGCCAGCACCATCGAAGCGGGGCTAAACACCGGGGAGCTGTTTTTT. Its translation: CASTIEAGLNTGELFF.

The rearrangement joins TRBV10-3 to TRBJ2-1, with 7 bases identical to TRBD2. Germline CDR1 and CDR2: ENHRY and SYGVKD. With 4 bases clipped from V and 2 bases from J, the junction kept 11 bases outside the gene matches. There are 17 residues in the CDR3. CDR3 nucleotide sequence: TGTGCCATCAGTGCCCCAACGTCTAGCGGACCCTACAATGAGCAGTTCTTC. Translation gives CAISAPTSSGPYNEQFF.

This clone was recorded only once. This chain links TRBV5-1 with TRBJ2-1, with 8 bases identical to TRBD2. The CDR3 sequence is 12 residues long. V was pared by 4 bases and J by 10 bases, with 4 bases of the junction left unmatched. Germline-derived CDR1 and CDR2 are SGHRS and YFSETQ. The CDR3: CASSHGREEQFF. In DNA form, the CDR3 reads TGCGCCAGCAGCCACGGGAGGGAGGAGCAGTTCTTC.

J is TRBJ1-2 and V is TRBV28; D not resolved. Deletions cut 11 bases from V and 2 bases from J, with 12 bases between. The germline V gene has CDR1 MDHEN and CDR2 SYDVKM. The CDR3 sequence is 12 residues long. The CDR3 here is CADFNGNYGYTF. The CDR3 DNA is TGTGCCGACTTTAACGGCAACTATGGCTACACCTTC.

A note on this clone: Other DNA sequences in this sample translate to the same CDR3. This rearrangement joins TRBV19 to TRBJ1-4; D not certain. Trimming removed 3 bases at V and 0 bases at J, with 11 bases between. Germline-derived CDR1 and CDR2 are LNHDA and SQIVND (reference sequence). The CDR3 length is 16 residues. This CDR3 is CASSMAGTATNEKLFF. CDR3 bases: TGTGCCAGTAGTATGGCAGGAACCGCAACTAATGAAAAACTGTTTTTT.

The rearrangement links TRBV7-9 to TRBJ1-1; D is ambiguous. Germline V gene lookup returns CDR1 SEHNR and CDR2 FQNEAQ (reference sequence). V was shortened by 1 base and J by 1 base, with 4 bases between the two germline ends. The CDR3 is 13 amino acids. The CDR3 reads CASSLERNTEAFF. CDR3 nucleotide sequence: TGTGCCAGCAGCTTAGAGAGGAACACTGAAGCTTTCTTT.

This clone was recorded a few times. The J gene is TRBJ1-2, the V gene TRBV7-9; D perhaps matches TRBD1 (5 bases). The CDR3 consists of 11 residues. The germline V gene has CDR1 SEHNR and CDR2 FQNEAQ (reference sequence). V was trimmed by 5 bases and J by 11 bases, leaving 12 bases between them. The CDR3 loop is CASSPRQTYTF. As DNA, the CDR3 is TGTGCCAGCAGCCCGAGACAGACGTACACCTTC. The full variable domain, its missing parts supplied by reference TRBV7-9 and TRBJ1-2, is DTGVSQNPRHKITKRGQNVTFRCDPISEHNRLYWYRQTLGQGPEFLTYFQNEAQLEKSRLLSDRFSAERPKGSFSTLEIQRTEQGDSAMYLCASSPRQTYTFGSGTRLTVV.

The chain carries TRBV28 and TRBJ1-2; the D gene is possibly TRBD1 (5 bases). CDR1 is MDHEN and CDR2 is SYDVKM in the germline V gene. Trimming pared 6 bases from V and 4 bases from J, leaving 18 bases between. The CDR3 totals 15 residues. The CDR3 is CASRGLGEGSYGYTF. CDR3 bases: TGTGCCAGCAGAGGGTTAGGGGAGGGGAGCTATGGCTACACCTTC.

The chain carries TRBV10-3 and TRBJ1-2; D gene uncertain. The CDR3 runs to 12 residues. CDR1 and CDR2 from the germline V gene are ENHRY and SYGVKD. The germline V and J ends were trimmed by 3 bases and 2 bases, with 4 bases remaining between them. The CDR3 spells CAISDRNYGYTF. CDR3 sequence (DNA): TGTGCCATCAGTGACAGGAACTATGGCTACACCTTC.

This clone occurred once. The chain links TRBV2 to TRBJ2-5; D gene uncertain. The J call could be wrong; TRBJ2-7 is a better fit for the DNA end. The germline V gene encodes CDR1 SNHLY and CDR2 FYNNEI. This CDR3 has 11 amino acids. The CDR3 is CASRPFYEQYF. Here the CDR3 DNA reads TGTGCCAGCAGACCATTCTACGAGCAGTACTTC.

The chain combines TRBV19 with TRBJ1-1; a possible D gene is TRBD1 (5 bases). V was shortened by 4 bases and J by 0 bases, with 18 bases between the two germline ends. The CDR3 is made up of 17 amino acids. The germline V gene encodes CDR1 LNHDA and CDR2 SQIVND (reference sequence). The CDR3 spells CASSSPWGGKVNTEAFF. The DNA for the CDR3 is TGTGCCAGTAGTAGCCCCTGGGGCGGAAAGGTGAACACTGAAGCTTTCTTT. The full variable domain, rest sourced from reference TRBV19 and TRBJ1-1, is DGGITQSPKYLFRKEGQNVTLSCEQNLNHDAMYWYRQDPGQGLRLIYYSQIVNDFQKGDIAEGYSVSREKKESFPLTVTSAQKNPTAFYLCASSSPWGGKVNTEAFFGQGTRLTVV.

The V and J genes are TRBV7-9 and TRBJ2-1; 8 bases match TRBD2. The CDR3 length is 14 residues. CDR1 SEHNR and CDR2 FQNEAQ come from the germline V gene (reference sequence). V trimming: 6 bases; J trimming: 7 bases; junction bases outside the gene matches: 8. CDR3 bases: TGTGCCAGCAGATCTGGGACTAGTAAAAATGAGCAGTTCTTC. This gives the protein CASRSGTSKNEQFF. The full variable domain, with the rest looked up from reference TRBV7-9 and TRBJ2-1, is DTGVSQNPRHKITKRGQNVTFRCDPISEHNRLYWYRQTLGQGPEFLTYFQNEAQLEKSRLLSDRFSAERPKGSFSTLEIQRTEQGDSAMYLCASRSGTSKNEQFFGPGTRLTVL.

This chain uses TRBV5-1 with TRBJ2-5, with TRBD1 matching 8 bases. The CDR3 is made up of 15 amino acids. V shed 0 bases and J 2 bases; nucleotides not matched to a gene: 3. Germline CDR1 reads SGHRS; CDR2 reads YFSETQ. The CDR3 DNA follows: TGCGCCAGCAGCTTGGGGACAGGGACTCAAGAGACCCAGTACTTC. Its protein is CASSLGTGTQETQYF. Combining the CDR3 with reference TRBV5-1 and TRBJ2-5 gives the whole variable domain KAGVTQTPRYLIKTRGQQVTLSCSPISGHRSVSWYQQTPGQGLQFLFEYFSETQRNKGNFPGRFSGRQFSNSRSEMNVSTLELGDSALYLCASSLGTGTQETQYFGPGTRLLVL.

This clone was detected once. The CDR3 region is CATIIQGLSYEQYF. CDR3 bases: TGTGCCACCATAATCCAGGGGTTGTCCTACGAGCAGTACTTC. V gene TRBV28 combines with J gene TRBJ2-7; tentatively, D is TRBD1 (6 bases). Germline CDR1 is MDHEN and CDR2 is SYDVKM. The CDR3 loop spans 14 amino acids. The V end lost 10 bases, the J end lost 1 base, and 17 bases lay between the germline ends.